This T cell receptor beta chain comes out of a study of cytomegalovirus exposure and HLA in healthy donors. This clone turned up a few times. Generated by immunoSEQ multiplex PCR, the TCRdb table keeps only in-frame clones and is missing some. Of 50,000 or so clones in the sample, roughly 91% were seen once. Deletions cut 3 bases from V and 5 bases from J, with 16 bases between. The CDR3 is made up of 14 amino acids. From germline, CDR1 is GTSNPN and CDR2 SVGIG (reference sequence). The TCR was taken from a woman aged 25 to 39 in good health and CMV-seronegative. V gene TRBV30 combines with J gene TRBJ2-5, with D perhaps TRBD1 (6 bases). The specimen sequenced was PBMCs. The CDR3 spells CAWRRGGQGETQYF. CDR3 coding DNA: TGTGCCTGGAGAAGAGGGGGACAAGGGGAGACCCAGTACTTC.